This TCR beta chain was identified during a study of cytomegalovirus exposure and HLA in healthy donors. About the research overall: A prior study identified 110 million or so unique TCR beta sequences from around 180 million T cells.

The length of the CDR3 is 13 residues. The germline gives CDR1 WSHSY, CDR2 SAAADI. Researchers ran the PCR with 60 Vbeta and 13 Jbeta primers. As originally analysed: Among the unique TCR beta chains that a later analysis counted, around 72 million in all, roughly 11 million were shared. Using immunoSEQ multiplex PCR, the repertoire was profiled, and TCRdb retains in-frame clones only, with some absent. From that table come the V and J calls and clone size; the DNA was used to work out D and trimming. The repertoire holds over 100,000 clones, with 8% to 9.5% as singletons. Concerning this clone: One end of the junction fails to match germline, which may point to a read error.

The V and J genes are TRBV10-2 and TRBJ2-5; D unclear. Material for sequencing was PBMCs. This receptor was taken from a man aged 35 to 55 in good health and CMV-seronegative. In DNA form, the CDR3 reads TGCGCCAGCAGTGAACGAGAGAAGGAGACCCGGTACTTC. Protein sequence: CASSEREKETRYF.